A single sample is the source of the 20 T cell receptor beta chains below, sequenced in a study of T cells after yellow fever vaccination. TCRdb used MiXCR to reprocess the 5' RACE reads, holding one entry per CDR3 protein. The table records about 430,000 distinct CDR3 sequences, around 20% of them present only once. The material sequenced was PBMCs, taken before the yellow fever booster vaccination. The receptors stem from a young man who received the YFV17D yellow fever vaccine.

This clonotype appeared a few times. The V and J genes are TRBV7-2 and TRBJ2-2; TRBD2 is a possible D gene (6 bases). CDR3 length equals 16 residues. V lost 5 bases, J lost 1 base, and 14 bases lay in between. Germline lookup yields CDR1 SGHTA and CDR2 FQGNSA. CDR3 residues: CASSPPPGENTGELFF. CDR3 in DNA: TGTGCCAGCAGCCCACCCCCGGGAGAGAACACCGGGGAGCTGTTTTTT.

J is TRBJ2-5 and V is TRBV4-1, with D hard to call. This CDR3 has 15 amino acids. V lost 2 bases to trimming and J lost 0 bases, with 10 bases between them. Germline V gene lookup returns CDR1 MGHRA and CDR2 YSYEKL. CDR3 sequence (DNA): TGCGCCAGCAGCCAACACGGCCCCAACCAAGAGACCCAGTACTTC. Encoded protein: CASSQHGPNQETQYF.

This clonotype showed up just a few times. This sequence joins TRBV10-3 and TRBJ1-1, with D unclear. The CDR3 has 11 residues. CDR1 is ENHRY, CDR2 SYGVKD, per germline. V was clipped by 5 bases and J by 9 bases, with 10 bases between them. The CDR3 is CAISNVDQAFF. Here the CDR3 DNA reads TGTGCCATCAGTAATGTTGATCAAGCTTTCTTT.

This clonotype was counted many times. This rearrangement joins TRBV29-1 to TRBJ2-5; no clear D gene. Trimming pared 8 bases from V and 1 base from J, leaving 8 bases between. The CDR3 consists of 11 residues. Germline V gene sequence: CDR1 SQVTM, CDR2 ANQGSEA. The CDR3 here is CSSATQETQYF. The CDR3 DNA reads TGCAGCTCGGCCACCCAAGAGACCCAGTACTTC.

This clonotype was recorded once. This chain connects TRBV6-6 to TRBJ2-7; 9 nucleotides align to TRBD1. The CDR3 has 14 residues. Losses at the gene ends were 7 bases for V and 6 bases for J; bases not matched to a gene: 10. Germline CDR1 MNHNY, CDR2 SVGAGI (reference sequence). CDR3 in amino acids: CASMPGQGEPEQYF. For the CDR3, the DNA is TGTGCCAGCATGCCGGGACAGGGTGAGCCCGAGCAGTACTTC.

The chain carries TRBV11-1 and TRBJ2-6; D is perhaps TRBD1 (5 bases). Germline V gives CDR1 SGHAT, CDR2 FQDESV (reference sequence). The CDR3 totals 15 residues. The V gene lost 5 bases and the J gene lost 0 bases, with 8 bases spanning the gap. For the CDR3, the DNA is TGTGCCAGCAGCCCAGGGTTCTCTGGGGCCAACGTCCTGACTTTC. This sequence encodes CASSPGFSGANVLTF. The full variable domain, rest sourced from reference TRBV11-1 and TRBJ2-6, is EAEVAQSPRYKITEKSQAVAFWCDPISGHATLYWYRQILGQGPELLVQFQDESVVDDSQLPKDRFSAERLKGVDSTLKIQPAELGDSAMYLCASSPGFSGANVLTFGAGSRLTVL.

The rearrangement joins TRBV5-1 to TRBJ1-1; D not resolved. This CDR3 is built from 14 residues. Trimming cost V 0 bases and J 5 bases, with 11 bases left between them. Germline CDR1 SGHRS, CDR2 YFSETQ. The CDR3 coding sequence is TGCGCCAGCAGCTTGGCACCTCCGGTGACTGAAGCTTTCTTT. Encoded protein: CASSLAPPVTEAFF.

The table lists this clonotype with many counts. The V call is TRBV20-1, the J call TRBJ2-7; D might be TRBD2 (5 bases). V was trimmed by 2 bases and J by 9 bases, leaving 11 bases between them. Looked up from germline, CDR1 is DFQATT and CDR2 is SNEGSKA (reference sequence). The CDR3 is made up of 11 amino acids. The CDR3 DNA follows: TGCAGTGCTAGACGGGGTTCGGTGCAGTACTTC. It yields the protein CSARRGSVQYF.

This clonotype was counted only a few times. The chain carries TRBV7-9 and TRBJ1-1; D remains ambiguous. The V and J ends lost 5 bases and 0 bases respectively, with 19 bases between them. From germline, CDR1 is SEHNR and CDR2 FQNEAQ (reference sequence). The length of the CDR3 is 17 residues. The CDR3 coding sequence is TGTGCCAGCAGCGACGTGATAGGCAGAGATATGAACACTGAAGCTTTCTTT. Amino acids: CASSDVIGRDMNTEAFF.

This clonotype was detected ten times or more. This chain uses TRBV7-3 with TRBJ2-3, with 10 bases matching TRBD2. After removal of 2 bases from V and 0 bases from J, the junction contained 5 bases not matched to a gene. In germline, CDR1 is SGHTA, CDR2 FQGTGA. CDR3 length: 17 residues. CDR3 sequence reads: CASSLVGAGGSTDTQYF. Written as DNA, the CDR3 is TGTGCCAGCAGCTTAGTCGGAGCGGGGGGGAGCACAGATACGCAGTATTTT.

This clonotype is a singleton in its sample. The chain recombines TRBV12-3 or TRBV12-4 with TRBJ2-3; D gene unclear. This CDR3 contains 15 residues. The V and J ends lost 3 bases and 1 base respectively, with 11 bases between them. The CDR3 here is CASSLVLTGTDTQYF. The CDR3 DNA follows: TGTGCCAGCAGTTTGGTCCTCACAGGCACAGATACGCAGTATTTT.

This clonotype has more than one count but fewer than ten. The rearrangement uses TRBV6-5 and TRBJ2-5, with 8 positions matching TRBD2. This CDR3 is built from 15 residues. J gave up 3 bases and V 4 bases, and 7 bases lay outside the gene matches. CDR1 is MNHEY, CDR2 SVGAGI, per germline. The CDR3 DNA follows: TGTGCCAGCAGTTTCTACGGGACTAGAGAAGAGACCCAGTACTTC. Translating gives CASSFYGTREETQYF.

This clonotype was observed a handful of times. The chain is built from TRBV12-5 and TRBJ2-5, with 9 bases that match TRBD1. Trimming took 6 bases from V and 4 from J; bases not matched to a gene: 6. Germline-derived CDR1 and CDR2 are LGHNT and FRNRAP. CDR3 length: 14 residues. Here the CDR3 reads CASGHGTGSETQYF. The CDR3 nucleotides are TGTGCTAGTGGCCACGGGACAGGGTCAGAGACCCAGTACTTC.

CDR3 region: CASSPGSVQGHGYTF. The CDR3 DNA reads as TGCGCCAGCAGCCCCGGGTCAGTACAGGGCCACGGCTACACCTTC. V and J are TRBV5-1 and TRBJ1-2, with D maybe TRBD1 (6 bases). Germline V gene sequence: CDR1 SGHRS, CDR2 YFSETQ. The V and J ends lost 4 bases and 8 bases respectively, with 21 bases between them. The CDR3 has 15 residues.

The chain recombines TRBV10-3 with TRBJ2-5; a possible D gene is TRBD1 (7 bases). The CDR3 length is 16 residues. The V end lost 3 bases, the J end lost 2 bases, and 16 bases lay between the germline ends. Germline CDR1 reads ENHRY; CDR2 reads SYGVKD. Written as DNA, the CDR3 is TGTGCCATCAGTGACGGCGGGCAGGGGGGTCAAGAGACCCAGTACTTC. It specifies CAISDGGQGGQETQYF.

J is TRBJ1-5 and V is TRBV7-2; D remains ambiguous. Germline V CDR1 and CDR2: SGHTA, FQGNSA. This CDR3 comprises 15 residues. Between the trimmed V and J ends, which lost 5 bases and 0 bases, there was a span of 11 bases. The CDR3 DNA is TGTGCCAGCAGCGCAAGGGTCAATAGCAATCAGCCCCAGCATTTT. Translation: CASSARVNSNQPQHF.

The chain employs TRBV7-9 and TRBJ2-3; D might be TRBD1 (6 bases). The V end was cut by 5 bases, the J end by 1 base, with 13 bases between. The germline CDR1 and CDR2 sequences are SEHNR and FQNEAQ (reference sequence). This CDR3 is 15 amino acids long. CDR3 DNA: TGTGCCAGCAGCCTAGGGGGTAGCGGCACAGATACGCAGTATTTT. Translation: CASSLGGSGTDTQYF.

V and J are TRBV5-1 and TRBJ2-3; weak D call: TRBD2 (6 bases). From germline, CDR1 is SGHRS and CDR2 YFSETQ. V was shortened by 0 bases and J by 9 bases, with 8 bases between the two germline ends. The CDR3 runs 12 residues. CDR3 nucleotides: TGCGCCAGCAGCTTGGTCCGGGGGACGCAGTATTTT. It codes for CASSLVRGTQYF. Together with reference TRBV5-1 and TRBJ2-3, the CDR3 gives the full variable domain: KAGVTQTPRYLIKTRGQQVTLSCSPISGHRSVSWYQQTPGQGLQFLFEYFSETQRNKGNFPGRFSGRQFSNSRSEMNVSTLELGDSALYLCASSLVRGTQYFGPGTRLTVL.

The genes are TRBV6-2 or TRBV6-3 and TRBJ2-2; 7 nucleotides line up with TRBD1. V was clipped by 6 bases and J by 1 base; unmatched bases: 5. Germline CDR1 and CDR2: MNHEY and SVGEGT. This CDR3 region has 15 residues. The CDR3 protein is CASRPGQLNTGELFF. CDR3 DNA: TGTGCCAGCAGACCGGGACAGTTGAACACCGGGGAGCTGTTTTTT.

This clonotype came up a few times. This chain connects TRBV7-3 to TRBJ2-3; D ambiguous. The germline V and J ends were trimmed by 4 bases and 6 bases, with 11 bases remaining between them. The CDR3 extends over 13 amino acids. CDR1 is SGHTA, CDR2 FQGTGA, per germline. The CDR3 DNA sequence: TGTGCCAGCAGCTCGAGACTTGACGATACGCAGTATTTT. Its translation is CASSSRLDDTQYF.